Following are 13 T cell receptor beta chains from one sample sequenced in a study of cytomegalovirus exposure and HLA in healthy donors. Some clones are missing from TCRdb's copy, which holds only in-frame ones; the method was immunoSEQ multiplex PCR. The sample has roughly 63,000 clones, about 89% seen once; the top ten hold 1.2%. Sequencing input: PBMCs. These receptors originate from a woman aged 18 to 35 in good health and CMV-seronegative.

This clone has ten or more counts. J is TRBJ2-7 and V is TRBV29-1, with a possible D match to TRBD2 (5 bases). This CDR3 has 13 residues. V shed 5 bases and J shed 3 bases, with 14 bases lying between them. Germline V gene data show CDR1 as SQVTM and CDR2 as ANQGSEA. Here the CDR3 DNA reads TGCAGCGTTCGAAGCGGTGGGAACTACGAGCAGTACTTC. Protein product: CSVRSGGNYEQYF.

This clone was observed a few times. J is TRBJ1-2 and V is TRBV7-9, with D hard to call. The CDR3 is 15 amino acids. Germline CDR1 reads SEHNR; CDR2 reads FQNEAQ (reference sequence). V shed 2 bases and J shed 2 bases, with 12 bases lying between them. This chain's CDR3 is CASSLMAATNYGYTF. The CDR3 nucleotides are TGTGCCAGCAGCTTAATGGCAGCGACGAACTATGGCTACACCTTC.

Here the CDR3 DNA reads TGTGCCAGCAGCTTGGTTGGGTTAGGCGGCGGCTACACCTTC. Protein sequence: CASSLVGLGGGYTF. The chain links TRBV5-5 to TRBJ1-2; D is uncertain. V lost 0 bases and J lost 8, with 14 bases in between. The CDR3 has 14 residues. Germline loops: CDR1 SGHKS, CDR2 YYEKEE (reference sequence).

A few counts support this clone. The chain employs TRBV5-5 and TRBJ1-1, with 9 bases that match TRBD1. The V segment lost 3 bases and the J segment 4 bases; nucleotides outside the gene matches: 4. The CDR3 covers 14 residues. The V gene's germline CDR1 is SGHKS and CDR2 YYEKEE (reference sequence). The CDR3 DNA reads TGTGCCAGCAGCTGGATGGGACAGGGCACTGAAGCTTTCTTT. This sequence encodes CASSWMGQGTEAFF.

The genes are TRBV29-1 and TRBJ2-1, with no clear D. The CDR3 is 12 amino acids. Germline CDR1 is SQVTM and CDR2 is ANQGSEA. The germline V and J ends were trimmed by 5 bases and 0 bases, with 5 bases remaining between them. The CDR3 protein is CSVSVSYNEQFF. CDR3 in DNA: TGCAGCGTTTCGGTCTCCTACAATGAGCAGTTCTTC.

This chain links TRBV11-2 with TRBJ2-7; 8 bases match TRBD2. This CDR3 region has 16 residues. Germline trimming cut 2 bases from V and 6 bases from J; bases unmatched to any gene: 12. The germline V gene has CDR1 SGHAT and CDR2 FQNNGV. The CDR3 is CASSLRSGTRKGEQYF. The CDR3 DNA is TGTGCCAGCAGCTTAAGGTCCGGGACTAGGAAGGGCGAGCAGTACTTC.

The chain couples TRBV18 to TRBJ2-2; 14 bases line up with TRBD2. V was clipped by 5 bases and J by 6 bases; unmatched bases: 11. The germline gives CDR1 KGHSH, CDR2 LQKENI. The CDR3 contains 18 residues. The CDR3: CASSTRLAGGPISGELFF. CDR3 DNA sequence: TGTGCCAGCTCAACCAGACTAGCGGGAGGGCCGATATCCGGGGAGCTGTTTTTT.

The V gene is TRBV15, the J gene TRBJ1-4; TRBD1 is a possible D gene (5 bases). V lost 3 bases and J 6 bases, leaving 14 bases between the germline ends. The CDR3 has 15 residues. The V gene's germline CDR1 is LNHNV and CDR2 YYDKDF (reference sequence). The CDR3 DNA sequence: TGTGCCACCAGCAGGGGCAGGGAATCGTATGAAAAACTGTTTTTT. Protein: CATSRGRESYEKLFF.

This clone was seen more than once but under ten times. V and J are TRBV7-9 and TRBJ2-7; D is unresolved. V dropped 4 bases and J dropped 3 bases, with 4 bases sitting between them. Germline V gene data show CDR1 as SEHNR and CDR2 as FQNEAQ (reference sequence). The length of the CDR3 is 11 residues. CDR3 coding DNA: TGTGCCAGCAGCTCCAACTACGAGCAGTACTTC. Translated: CASSSNYEQYF. Filled out from reference TRBV7-9 and TRBJ2-7, the complete variable domain reads DTGVSQNPRHKITKRGQNVTFRCDPISEHNRLYWYRQTLGQGPEFLTYFQNEAQLEKSRLLSDRFSAERPKGSFSTLEIQRTEQGDSAMYLCASSSNYEQYFGPGTRLTVT.

In the case of this clone: Additional DNA sequences in this sample encode the identical CDR3. The J gene is TRBJ1-1, the V gene TRBV7-9; D possibly corresponds to TRBD1 (6 bases). The germline V gene encodes CDR1 SEHNR and CDR2 FQNEAQ (reference sequence). This CDR3 is 13 amino acids long. V was pared by 5 bases and J by 2 bases, with 9 bases between. The CDR3 DNA sequence: TGTGCCAGCAGCGCACAGGGTAACACTGAAGCTTTCTTT. Encoded protein: CASSAQGNTEAFF.

As to this clone: Other DNA sequences in the sample encode the same CDR3. The J gene is TRBJ2-7, the V gene TRBV5-1; 11 bases are shared with TRBD2. The CDR3 is made up of 17 amino acids. Trimming cost V 4 bases and J 2 bases; bases outside gene matches: 11. The germline gives CDR1 SGHRS, CDR2 YFSETQ. The CDR3 coding sequence is TGCGCCAGCAGCCCTACCATCCTAGCGGGGGGCGCCTACGAGCAGTACTTC. Translated, it gives CASSPTILAGGAYEQYF.

The chain employs TRBV6-5 and TRBJ1-2; possibly TRBD1 for D (5 bases). The CDR3 sequence is 13 residues long. Germline V gene sequence: CDR1 MNHEY, CDR2 SVGAGI. The germline V and J ends were trimmed by 6 bases and 5 bases, with 13 bases remaining between them. The CDR3 loop is CASRNGQQYGYTF. The CDR3, as DNA: TGTGCCAGCAGGAACGGACAACAGTATGGCTACACCTTC.

The chain is built from TRBV28 and TRBJ1-2; D is perhaps TRBD1 (5 bases). Between the trimmed V and J ends, which lost 8 bases and 8 bases, there was a span of 15 bases. The germline V gene encodes CDR1 MDHEN and CDR2 SYDVKM. The CDR3 extends over 12 amino acids. The CDR3 sequence is CASQGESFGYTF. Written as DNA, the CDR3 is TGTGCCAGCCAAGGGGAAAGTTTCGGCTACACCTTC.